A single sample gave rise to the 9 T cell receptor beta chains below, sequenced in a study of response to subunit inactivated influenza vaccine. TCRdb reprocessed the RT-PCR reads via MiXCR and lists one record per CDR3 protein. The sample shows 250,000 to 350,000 distinct CDR3 sequences, approximately 21% of them seen only once. The material was PBMCs from blood, obtained about 20 months after vaccination. Source of these receptors: a man between 45 and 75 years old who received an inactivated influenza vaccine.

This clonotype was recorded many times. This chain links TRBV5-1 with TRBJ1-1, with a tentative D call TRBD1 (5 bases). The CDR3 is made up of 13 amino acids. The V gene lost 0 bases and the J gene lost 4 bases, with 7 bases spanning the gap. Germline CDR1 reads SGHRS; CDR2 reads YFSETQ. The CDR3 sequence is CASSLVRGTEAFF. The DNA for the CDR3 is TGCGCCAGCAGCTTGGTGAGGGGCACTGAAGCTTTCTTT.

This clonotype was seen a few times. The chain couples TRBV19 to TRBJ1-1; 8 bases agree with TRBD1. The germline CDR1 and CDR2 sequences are LNHDA and SQIVND (reference sequence). The V segment lost 5 bases and the J segment 5 bases; nucleotides outside the gene matches: 10. The CDR3 has 15 amino acids. The CDR3 loop is CASSPRTGLGTEAFF. For the CDR3, the DNA is TGTGCCAGTAGTCCGCGGACAGGGCTGGGAACTGAAGCTTTCTTT.

The chain links TRBV7-9 to TRBJ1-2; weak D call: TRBD1 (6 bases). Germline V gene data show CDR1 as SEHNR and CDR2 as FQNEAQ (reference sequence). Trimming shortened V by 5 bases and J by 4 bases, and 14 bases separated the two germline ends. The CDR3 spans 14 residues. CDR3 region: CASSQGGHGYGYTF. The DNA of the CDR3 is TGTGCCAGCAGCCAAGGGGGGCACGGCTATGGCTACACCTTC.

This clonotype was counted many times. J is TRBJ1-1 and V is TRBV5-5; D is unresolved. The CDR3 spans 12 residues. Germline values: CDR1 SGHKS, CDR2 YYEKEE (reference sequence). Trimming removed 2 bases from V and 8 bases from J, with 10 bases in between. The CDR3 bases are TGTGCCAGCAGCTTAGTCATGAGGGAAGCTTTCTTT. This encodes CASSLVMREAFF.

Worth noting for this clonotype: An end of the junction differs from the germline gene, which may be a read error. The chain employs TRBV20-1 and TRBJ1-6; 7 bases align to TRBD1. Germline lookup yields CDR1 DFQATT and CDR2 SNEGSKA (reference sequence). This CDR3 is built from 13 residues. CDR3 coding DNA: TGCAGTGCCAGGGACAGCTCAAATTCACGCCTCCACTTT. As protein: CSARDSSNSRLHF.

This clonotype was seen a handful of times. V and J are TRBV29-1 and TRBJ1-1; D unclear. CDR3 length: 12 residues. Germline V gives CDR1 SQVTM, CDR2 ANQGSEA. Trimming left V 3 bases short and J 2 bases short, with 7 bases between. The CDR3, as DNA: TGCAGCGTTGAGTCGGGAAACACTGAAGCTTTCTTT. Its translation is CSVESGNTEAFF. Combining the CDR3 with reference TRBV29-1 and TRBJ1-1 gives the whole variable domain SAVISQKPSRDICQRGTSLTIQCQVDSQVTMMFWYRQQPGQSLTLIATANQGSEATYESGFVIDKFPISRPNLTFSTLTVSNMSPEDSSIYLCSVESGNTEAFFGQGTRLTVV.

This clonotype was seen more than once but under ten times. This chain uses TRBV12-3 or TRBV12-4 with TRBJ2-3, with TRBD1 matching 9 bases. The ends lost 2 bases at V and 1 base at J; junction bases unmatched: 13. The CDR3 totals 19 residues. The CDR3 nucleotides read TGTGCCAGCAGTTTAAGGGTCGGGACAGGGTCGAAAGGCACAGATACGCAGTATTTT. It encodes CASSLRVGTGSKGTDTQYF.

This clonotype appeared many times. V and J are TRBV12-3 or TRBV12-4 and TRBJ1-5; D gene unclear. The V end was cut by 3 bases, the J end by 0 bases, with 3 bases between. CDR3 length: 13 residues. CDR3: CASSFRSNQPQHF. In DNA form, the CDR3 reads TGTGCCAGCAGTTTTCGTAGCAATCAGCCCCAGCATTTT.

This rearrangement joins TRBV10-2 to TRBJ2-7, with 9 bases matching TRBD2. The trim removed 4 bases at V and 7 bases at J, leaving 8 bases unmatched. Germline V CDR1 and CDR2: WSHSY, SAAADI. The CDR3 is made up of 14 amino acids. The CDR3 region has the DNA TGCGCCAGCAGTGCTATTAGCGGGAGAGTTGAGCAGTACTTC. As protein: CASSAISGRVEQYF.